These 16 T cell receptor beta chains came from one sample sequenced in a study of blood T cell repertoires in COVID-19 (dated by TCRdb to 2020 to 2021). Library prep was done by the immunoSEQ multiplex PCR assay. TCRdb obtained this table from immuneACCESS and retained in-frame rearrangements with V and J assigned. These tables miss some clones; where compared with another copy, unresolved V genes account for less than half of the shortfall, and the remainder is unexplained. This sample lists 250,000 to 350,000 clones; roughly 85% were detected once. Under 3.5% of the sample is held by the ten biggest clonotypes. Material: peripheral blood. The receptors here all came from a woman aged 25 to 39 with active or convalescent COVID-19.

Written as DNA, the CDR3 is TGTGCCAGCAGCGGCGTCGGGAAAACAGATACGCAGTATTTT. The encoded protein is CASSGVGKTDTQYF. The chain couples TRBV9 to TRBJ2-3; TRBD2 is a possible D gene (5 bases). This CDR3 has 14 residues. Trimming removed 3 bases from V and 3 bases from J, with 11 bases in between. The V gene's germline CDR1 is SGDLS and CDR2 YYNGEE.

The chain combines TRBV12-1 with TRBJ2-2; TRBD1 is taken as the D call from the table, unchecked against the DNA. TRBV12-1 is classified as a pseudogene. The length of the CDR3 is 16 residues. The CDR3: CASSSNSNHSTGELFF. The CDR3, as DNA: TGTGCCAGCAGCTCAAACAGTAACCACAGTACCGGGGAGCTGTTTTTT.

The V call is TRBV9, the J call TRBJ2-1, with 11 bases fitting TRBD1. With 3 bases clipped from V and 7 bases from J, the junction kept 12 bases outside the gene matches. Germline CDR1 reads SGDLS; CDR2 reads YYNGEE. There are 17 residues in the CDR3. CDR3 nucleotides: TGTGCCAGCAGCGCACAGACCGGACAGGGGGCTGTGAATGAGCAGTTCTTC. It yields the protein CASSAQTGQGAVNEQFF.

This clone was counted a few times. The chain links TRBV6-1 to TRBJ2-1, with 10 bases fitting TRBD2. J lost 8 bases, V lost 2 bases, and 9 bases had no gene match. Germline V gene data show CDR1 as MNHNS and CDR2 as SASEGT. This CDR3 has 16 amino acids. CDR3 in DNA: TGTGCCAGCAGTGAAAACCCAGCGGGGGGGGCGGATGAGCAGTTCTTC. Its translation: CASSENPAGGADEQFF.

This clone appeared a single time. CDR3 nucleotides: TGTGCCAGCAGTTACGGGACAGGGGTTAGAGAGTATGGCTACACCTTC. It codes for CASSYGTGVREYGYTF. J is TRBJ1-2 and V is TRBV6-5, with TRBD1 matching over 10 bases. V shed 2 bases, J shed 5 bases, and the junction held 8 bases outside the gene matches. The CDR3 has 16 amino acids. CDR1 is MNHEY, CDR2 SVGAGI, per germline.

The table lists this clone with a few counts. The chain uses TRBV5-1 and TRBJ2-7, with 7 positions matching TRBD1. After removal of 4 bases from V and 4 bases from J, the junction contained 8 bases not matched to a gene. The CDR3 is 14 residues long. The germline V gene has CDR1 SGHRS and CDR2 YFSETQ. The CDR3 DNA follows: TGCGCCAGCAGCCGGGGACAGAGTCTGTACGAGCAGTACTTC. Translated, it gives CASSRGQSLYEQYF.

The chain links TRBV19 to TRBJ2-7; tentative D call: TRBD1 (7 bases). V dropped 4 bases and J dropped 4 bases, with 14 bases sitting between them. The CDR3 totals 14 residues. The germline CDR1 and CDR2 sequences are LNHDA and SQIVND (reference sequence). Here the CDR3 reads CASSTQGGIYEQYF. CDR3 DNA sequence: TGTGCCAGTAGTACCCAGGGGGGAATTTACGAGCAGTACTTC.

The chain is built from TRBV5-1 and TRBJ1-2; D is perhaps TRBD1 (6 bases). Trimming took off 0 bases at V and 4 bases at J, with 13 bases between the two ends. The V gene's germline CDR1 is SGHRS and CDR2 YFSETQ. This CDR3 spans 15 amino acids. The CDR3 sequence is CASSLGVDSIYGYTF. The CDR3 nucleotides are TGCGCCAGCAGCTTGGGGGTGGACAGTATCTATGGCTACACCTTC.

This clone was seen a single time. The CDR3 DNA reads TGTGCCGCCGCCCGGGGGGGGTCCACAGATACGCAGTATTTT. Translating gives CAAARGGSTDTQYF. The rearrangement joins TRBV6-5 to TRBJ2-3, with 8 nucleotides matching TRBD2. V lost 11 bases and J lost 2; bases outside the gene matches: 9. CDR1 MNHEY and CDR2 SVGAGI come from the germline V gene. The CDR3 extends over 14 amino acids.

V is TRBV9 and J is TRBJ2-7; 8 nucleotides line up with TRBD2. The CDR3 is made up of 14 amino acids. V lost 7 bases and J lost 4; bases outside the gene matches: 10. Germline lookup yields CDR1 SGDLS and CDR2 YYNGEE. CDR3 loop: CASSLGASGYEQYF. CDR3 bases: TGTGCCAGCTCTTTGGGGGCTAGCGGGTACGAGCAGTACTTC.

The chain carries TRBV3-1 (or the pseudogene TRBV3-2) and TRBJ1-6; a weak D match, TRBD1 (6 bases). This CDR3 contains 18 residues. V lost 2 bases and J lost 9, with 23 bases in between. Germline-derived CDR1 and CDR2 are LGHDT and YNNKEL (reference sequence). The CDR3 sequence: CASSQKVPGQKGTSPLHF. CDR3 coding DNA: TGTGCCAGCAGCCAAAAAGTACCGGGACAAAAAGGAACTTCACCCCTCCACTTT.

This clone appeared once. This chain's CDR3 is CASGLTFGQGNTEAFF. In nucleotides, the CDR3 is TGTGCTAGTGGTTTGACGTTTGGGCAGGGGAACACTGAAGCTTTCTTT. The J gene is TRBJ1-1, the V gene TRBV12-5; D is possibly TRBD1 (5 bases). Trimming stripped 2 bases from V and 1 base from J, with 14 bases between. The CDR3 spans 16 residues. Germline loops: CDR1 LGHNT, CDR2 FRNRAP.

CDR3 protein: CASSVGEGRMGQPQHF. CDR3 nucleotides: TGTGCCAGCAGCGTAGGTGAAGGGAGAATGGGTCAGCCCCAGCATTTT. The V gene is TRBV9, the J gene TRBJ1-5, with D unresolved. The CDR3 contains 16 residues. Germline lookup yields CDR1 SGDLS and CDR2 YYNGEE. The germline V and J ends were trimmed by 0 bases and 6 bases, with 16 bases remaining between them.

This chain connects TRBV12-3 or TRBV12-4 to TRBJ1-1; TRBD1 matches 8 bases. The CDR3 consists of 13 residues. J lost 4 bases, V lost 8 bases, and 6 bases had no gene match. This CDR3 is CASLSQGVTEAFF. The CDR3 DNA is TGTGCCAGCCTCTCACAGGGGGTCACTGAAGCTTTCTTT.

The genes are TRBV30 and TRBJ1-2; perhaps TRBD1 as D (5 bases). The V end was cut by 1 base, the J end by 2 bases, with 8 bases between. Germline V CDR1 and CDR2: GTSNPN, SVGIG (reference sequence). The CDR3 runs to 13 residues. The CDR3 is CAWSAGGNYGYTF. CDR3 DNA: TGTGCCTGGAGTGCGGGGGGGAACTATGGCTACACCTTC.

As DNA, the CDR3 is TGTGCCAGCAGCGTAAGTTCTGCCCTGCAGGGCTACACCTTC. The encoded protein is CASSVSSALQGYTF. The V and J genes are TRBV9 and TRBJ1-2; D is uncertain. Germline V gives CDR1 SGDLS, CDR2 YYNGEE. This CDR3 is 14 amino acids long. Deletions cut 1 base from V and 8 bases from J, with 15 bases between.